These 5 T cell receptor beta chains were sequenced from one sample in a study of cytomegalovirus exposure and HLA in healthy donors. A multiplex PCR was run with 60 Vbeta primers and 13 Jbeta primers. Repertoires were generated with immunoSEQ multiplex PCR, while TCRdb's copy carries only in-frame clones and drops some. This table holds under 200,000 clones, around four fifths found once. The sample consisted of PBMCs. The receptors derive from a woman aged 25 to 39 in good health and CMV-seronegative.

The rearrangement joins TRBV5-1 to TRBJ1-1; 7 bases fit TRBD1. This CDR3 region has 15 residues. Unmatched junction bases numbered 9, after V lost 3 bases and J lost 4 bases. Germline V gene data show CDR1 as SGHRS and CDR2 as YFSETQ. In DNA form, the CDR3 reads TGCGCCAGCAGCTCCCAAACAGGGGTGGTCACTGAAGCTTTCTTT. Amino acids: CASSSQTGVVTEAFF.

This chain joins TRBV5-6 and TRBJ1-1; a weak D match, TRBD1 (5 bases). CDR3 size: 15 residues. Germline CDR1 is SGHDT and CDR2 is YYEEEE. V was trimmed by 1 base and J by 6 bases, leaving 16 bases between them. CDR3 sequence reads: CASSLNTRPGAEAFF. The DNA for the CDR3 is TGTGCCAGCAGCTTGAATACCCGCCCGGGGGCTGAAGCTTTCTTT.

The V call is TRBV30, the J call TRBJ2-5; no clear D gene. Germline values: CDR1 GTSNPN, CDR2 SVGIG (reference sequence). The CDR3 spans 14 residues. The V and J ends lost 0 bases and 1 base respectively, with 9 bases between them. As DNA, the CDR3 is TGTGCCTGGAGTGTTGGCCCGGGCCAAGAGACCCAGTACTTC. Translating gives CAWSVGPGQETQYF.

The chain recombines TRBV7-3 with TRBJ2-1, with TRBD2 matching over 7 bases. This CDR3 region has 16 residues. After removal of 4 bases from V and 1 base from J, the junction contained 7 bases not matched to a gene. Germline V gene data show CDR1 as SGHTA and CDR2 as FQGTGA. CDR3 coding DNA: TGTGCCAGCAGCTACATTGCGGGGGTATCCTACAATGAGCAGTTCTTC. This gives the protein CASSYIAGVSYNEQFF.

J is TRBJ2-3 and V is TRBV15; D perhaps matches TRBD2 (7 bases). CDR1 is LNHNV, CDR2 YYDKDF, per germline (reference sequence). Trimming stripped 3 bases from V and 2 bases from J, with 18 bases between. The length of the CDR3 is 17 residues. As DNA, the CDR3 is TGTGCCACCAGCAGGGGGGGGGCGACAGATTTCACAGATACGCAGTATTTT. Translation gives CATSRGGATDFTDTQYF.